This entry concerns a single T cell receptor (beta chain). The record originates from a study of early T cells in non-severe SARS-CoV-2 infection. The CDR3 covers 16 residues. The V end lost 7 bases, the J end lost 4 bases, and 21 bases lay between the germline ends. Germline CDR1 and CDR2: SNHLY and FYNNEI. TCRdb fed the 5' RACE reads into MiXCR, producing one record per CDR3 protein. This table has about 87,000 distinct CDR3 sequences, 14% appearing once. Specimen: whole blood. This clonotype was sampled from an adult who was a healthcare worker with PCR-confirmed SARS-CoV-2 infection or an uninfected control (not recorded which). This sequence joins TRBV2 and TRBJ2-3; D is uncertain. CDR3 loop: CASTLRATSPADTQYF. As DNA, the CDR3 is TGTGCCAGCACTTTACGGGCAACCAGTCCCGCAGATACGCAGTATTTT.